This T cell receptor (beta chain) emerged from a study of blood T cells in healthy people across ages. Study summary: Template switching picked up about one barcoded beta molecule for each two T cells. Overall study findings and caveats: Possibly, changes in expanded clonotypes were confounded because donor CMV status was unknown.

The sample holds one count of this clonotype. The antigen remains undetermined. The CDR3 has 11 amino acids. Deletions cut 11 bases from V and 7 bases from J, with 14 bases between. For the second PCR, which ran for roughly 7 to 11 cycles, a sample-barcoded 5' primer and a J-beta primer mix were used. TCRdb reanalysed the 5' RACE reads using MiXCR and keeps one entry per CDR3 protein. The top ten hold around 7.7% of the sample, which has some 1.7 million distinct CDR3 sequences, roughly 27% seen once. The rearrangement uses TRBV12-3 or TRBV12-4 and TRBJ1-2, with D tentatively TRBD1 (6 bases). The sequenced sample was blood. The sequence was collected from a young woman in good health. The CDR3 DNA sequence: TGTGCCCCCTATCGGGGGGCTGGCTACACCTTC. This translates into CAPYRGAGYTF.